This TCR beta chain was sequenced for a study of cytomegalovirus exposure and HLA in healthy donors. Across the whole study: The study placed 70% to 85% of its approximately 400 genotyped donors in the Caucasian-associated ancestry cluster. Study results and limitations: In a later analysis, TCR beta V- and J-gene trimming showed a link to a missense DCLRE1C variant.

The PCR was carried out with 60 Vbeta primers and 13 Jbeta primers. Per the original data handling: Later, 75 million to 100 million unique TCR beta chains were counted in an analysis, and 8.5 million to 13 million of them were shared. Generated by immunoSEQ multiplex PCR, the TCRdb table keeps only in-frame clones and is missing some. The DNA gave D and trimming, while V, J and clone size come from that table. The sample has about 140,000 clones, 80% seen once. At the time of sampling, donors were nominally healthy, though unrecorded immune exposures were likely. After removal of 2 bases from V and 8 bases from J, the junction contained 6 bases not matched to a gene. Germline V lookup: CDR1 MDHEN, CDR2 SYDVKM. The CDR3 runs 15 residues. A note on this clone: As yet, its antigen is unknown.

The origin of this receptor is a young man in good health and CMV-seronegative. This sequence joins TRBV28 and TRBJ1-4; TRBD1 matches 9 bases. Sequencing was done on a sample of PBMCs. CDR3: CASSLPTGGREKLFF. CDR3 in DNA: TGTGCCAGCAGTTTACCCACAGGGGGCCGGGAAAAACTGTTTTTT.